This T cell receptor beta chain was captured by sequencing in a study of blood T cell repertoires in COVID-19. Participants came from about 23 US areas, aged roughly 18 to 95 years. Cohort allocation depended upon clinical history that participants reported. Sequencing used immunoSEQ multiplex PCR; TCRdb keeps in-frame clones, though not all of them. The sample has a few hundred thousand clones; roughly nine tenths are singletons. V was pared by 8 bases and J by 7 bases, with 8 bases of the junction left unmatched. From germline, CDR1 is SNHLY and CDR2 FYNNEI. This CDR3 is 13 amino acids long. The material sequenced was PBMCs or T cells enriched from blood (not recorded which). The source is a woman in her thirties or forties who had been exposed to COVID-19. The chain combines TRBV2 with TRBJ1-2, with 9 bases fitting TRBD1. The CDR3 here is CASCDRGWGGYTF. In DNA form, the CDR3 reads TGTGCCAGCTGCGACAGGGGGTGGGGTGGCTACACCTTC.